This T cell receptor (beta chain) is from a study of shared T cell receptors in the human thymus. This CDR3 has 16 residues. Using immunoSEQ multiplex PCR, the repertoire was profiled, and TCRdb retains in-frame clones only, with some absent. The sample records roughly 500,000 clones, around 82% being singletons. This sample was shared with a second study, whose subject was human thymus T cells.

The source of this sequence is a boy in the first two years of life with a congenital heart defect. V gene TRBV21-1 combines with J gene TRBJ1-3; the D call TRBD1 from the table was never checked on the DNA. TRBV21-1 is a pseudogene segment. Sequencing input: thymocytes. The CDR3 region has the DNA TGTGCCCCTGGGGACCGGGACAGGAGGGCTGGAAACACCATATATTTT. It translates to CAPGDRDRRAGNTIYF.